This paragraph reports one TCR beta chain. Measured with immunoSEQ multiplex PCR; TCRdb has only the in-frame clones, and not every one. This table has about 66,000 clones, roughly 87% appearing once. The record originates from a study of OX40 agonist ivuxolimab in advanced cancers. Germline-derived CDR1 and CDR2 are LGHNT and FRNRAP. Trimming cost V 0 bases and J 5 bases, with 17 bases left between them. This CDR3 spans 16 amino acids. The J gene is TRBJ2-7, the V gene TRBV12-5; TRBD2 is a possible D gene (6 bases). The TCR originated in an adult with an advanced solid tumor such as melanoma, head and neck, liver or kidney cancer. The source material was CD4+ or CD8+ T cells sorted from blood, sampled in a trial of the OX40 agonist ivuxolimab. CDR3 in amino acids: CASGLVSGKGRNEQYF. The DNA for the CDR3 is TGTGCTAGTGGTTTGGTCAGTGGGAAGGGGAGGAACGAGCAGTACTTC. The full variable domain, completed using reference TRBV12-5 and TRBJ2-7, is DARVTQTPRHKVTEMGQEVTMRCQPILGHNTVFWYRQTMMQGLELLAYFRNRAPLDDSGMPKDRFSAEMPDATLATLKIQPSEPRDSAVYFCASGLVSGKGRNEQYFGPGTRLTVT.